Sequencing of this T cell receptor (beta chain) was carried out in a study of regulatory T cells in long-lasting Graves disease listed by TCRdb under 2021. Study-wide context: Persistent Graves' disease was defined as persistently positive TSH receptor autoantibodies together with antithyroid drug treatment for over 5 years. Persistent Graves' disease patients were compared with newly diagnosed Graves' disease patients by peripheral blood TCR sequencing and RNA sequencing. In the clinical cohort, patients with persistent Graves' disease had used antithyroid drugs for an average of roughly 10 years. A total of roughly 33 samples underwent TCR sequencing: around 13 from persistent and some 20 from newly diagnosed Graves' disease patients. The study was registered as a clinical trial and conducted in China.

General conclusions and limits of the study: The authors noted that the small sample size was a limitation that may lower accuracy. Persistent Graves' disease patients showed lower TCR Shannon entropy and fewer highly expanded clones than newly diagnosed patients, suggesting clonal expansion. Patients with persistent disease shared more public clonotypes (about 2,900) than newly diagnosed patients did (about 1,000). Sequencing and analysis were limited to the TCR beta chain. Only peripheral blood was studied, because thyroid tissue, the primary lesion, was inaccessible. Persistent disease showed preferential use of TRBV28, TRBJ1-2 and TRBJ2-5, whereas newly diagnosed disease favored TRBV20-1 and TRBJ2-1.

The CDR3 sequence holds 17 residues, the cysteine and phenylalanine included. Just the 51-base CDR3 DNA is kept, in frame starting at base 1. V lost 3 bases and J lost 1 base, and the count of bases not matched to a germline gene is 4. For CDR1 and CDR2, the germline V gene (reference sequence) lists DFQATT and SNEGSKA. The sample's time point, from its label and the paper: persistent/refractory GD, antithyroid drugs over 5 years with positive TRAb. For both TCR sequencing and RNA sequencing, RNA was extracted from PBMCs in TRIzol. The diagnosis of Graves' disease followed American Thyroid Association guidelines. The patients came from an endocrinology department in Xi'an, China. Each patient gave approximately 10 milliliters of peripheral blood, collected in an EDTA anticoagulant tube. Ficoll Paque Plus density gradient separation was used to isolate PBMCs, and no further T cell sorting was performed. An Agilent 2100 Bioanalyzer and agarose gel were used to assess RNA quality, and a NanoDrop 2000 was used to measure RNA concentration.

As to this clonotype: Its specific antigen is unknown. No base qualities exist here, and no much larger clone lies one base off it.

The library was built by means of multiplex PCR. TCRdb shows the sequencer as Illumina HiSeq 4000. To build TCR beta libraries, CDR3 regions were amplified by Arm-PCR using iRepertoire HTBI primers. Gel purification was performed on PCR products prior to sequencing. The authors' analysis ran thus. Gene usage analysis of CDR3 amino acid clonotypes used the approximately 62 TRBV and 14 TRBJ segments found across samples. Filtered high-quality paired reads were merged into contigs using COPE and FqMerger. BLAST was used to align contigs to the IMGT TRBV, TRBD and TRBJ reference genes, and CDR3 was defined following IMGT. Any clonotype with a frequency above 0.1% was counted as a highly expanded clone. Shannon entropy served as the measure of repertoire diversity, while the Gini coefficient captured V-J evenness. A clonotype was considered public if more than one individual shared it. The public reads were reanalyzed by TCRdb: fastp trimming at Q25, MiXCR alignment, in-frame beta chains only. A single entry per CDR3 protein holds the most common genes and DNA from its merged rows. The V and J calls were not made by the authors but by TCRdb's processing. A total of 650,000 to 700,000 distinct CDR3 sequences appear in this sample, about 30% of them only once. Roughly 41% of the sample comes from the top ten.

The sample was peripheral blood mononuclear cells (PBMCs), taken when the disease was refractory, from a patient treated with antithyroid drugs. The receptor's source is a female donor with Graves disease. The rearrangement combines TRBV20-1 with TRBJ2-6; TRBD2 agrees with 12 junctional bases. Here is the DNA: TGCAGTGCTAGGGTGACTAGCGGGAGTTCTGGGGCCAACGTCCTGACTTTC. Translation gives CSARVTSGSSGANVLTF.